The 25 T cell receptor beta chains listed next were all sequenced from one sample in a study of cytomegalovirus exposure and HLA in healthy donors (TCRdb year 2017). The library relied on the immunoSEQ multiplex PCR assay. A mixture of 60 forward primers for TCR Vbeta segments and 13 reverse primers for TCR Jbeta segments was used in the multiplex PCR. Imported from immuneACCESS, the table was reduced by TCRdb to in-frame sequences with V and J called. These copies leave out some clones; in studies compared against another copy, an unresolved V gene accounts for under half, and the cause of the remainder is not known. The sample includes under 200,000 clones, with around nine tenths observed a single time. Together, the top ten hold approximately 0.31% of the sample. Sample: PBMCs. These receptors all come from a woman aged 30 to 39 in good health and CMV-seronegative.

The gene calls are TRBV28 and TRBJ1-4; TRBD1 matches at 10 bases. The junction had 8 bases not matched to a gene; V was cut back by 8 bases and J by 8 bases. The CDR3 is made up of 14 amino acids. The germline V gene encodes CDR1 MDHEN and CDR2 SYDVKM. Written as DNA, the CDR3 is TGTGCCAGCGGGACAGGGGCCGCCGGGGAAAAACTGTTTTTT. Translated, it gives CASGTGAAGEKLFF.

V is TRBV10-1 and J is TRBJ2-1, with 13 bases fitting TRBD2. Germline V lookup: CDR1 WNHNN, CDR2 SYGVQD (reference sequence). V was clipped by 0 bases and J by 7 bases; unmatched bases: 3. The CDR3 has 16 amino acids. The DNA of the CDR3 is TGCGCCAGCAGTGAGTCGGGGACTAGCGGGATAAATGAGCAGTTCTTC. This sequence encodes CASSESGTSGINEQFF.

The chain couples TRBV19 to TRBJ1-1; 12 nucleotides line up with TRBD1. Unmatched junction bases numbered 8, after V lost 7 bases and J lost 2 bases. Germline values: CDR1 LNHDA, CDR2 SQIVND (reference sequence). The CDR3 has 16 residues. In nucleotides, the CDR3 is TGTGCCAGTACGGGGGGGGACAGGGGGCTTAACACTGAAGCTTTCTTT. As protein: CASTGGDRGLNTEAFF.

This rearrangement joins TRBV10-3 to TRBJ2-7; no reliable D call. CDR3 size: 11 residues. V lost 0 bases and J 7 bases, leaving 4 bases between the germline ends. Germline CDR1 is ENHRY and CDR2 is SYGVKD. The DNA for the CDR3 is TGTGCCATCAGTGAGTCACGGGAGCAGTACTTC. Protein sequence: CAISESREQYF.

The V call is TRBV5-1, the J call TRBJ2-7; weak D call: TRBD1 (6 bases). The germline V gene encodes CDR1 SGHRS and CDR2 YFSETQ. The CDR3 consists of 14 residues. V was shortened by 1 base and J by 4 bases, with 12 bases between the two germline ends. CDR3: CASSLQSGHYEQYF. The CDR3 DNA reads as TGCGCCAGCAGCTTGCAATCGGGACATTACGAGCAGTACTTC.

The genes are TRBV11-1 and TRBJ2-3; 14 nucleotides match TRBD2. Germline V CDR1 and CDR2: SGHAT, FQDESV (reference sequence). The CDR3 is 18 residues long. J gave up 0 bases and V 5 bases, and 7 bases lay outside the gene matches. The CDR3 DNA reads TGTGCCAGCAGCCCGGGACTAGCGGGGGCCCAAAGCACAGATACGCAGTATTTT. It specifies CASSPGLAGAQSTDTQYF.

A single count supports this clone. The chain links TRBV6-5 to TRBJ2-3, with 15 bases identical to TRBD2. In germline, CDR1 is MNHEY, CDR2 SVGAGI. Trimming removed 4 bases from V and 3 bases from J; junction bases left unmatched: 2. CDR3 length: 16 amino acids. In DNA form, the CDR3 reads TGTGCCAGCAGTTCCGGACTAGCGGGAGGGACAGATACGCAGTATTTT. Amino acids: CASSSGLAGGTDTQYF.

The chain employs TRBV7-3 and TRBJ2-5; D may be TRBD2 (5 bases). The CDR3 is 13 residues long. In germline, CDR1 is SGHTA, CDR2 FQGTGA. The germline V and J ends were trimmed by 5 bases and 2 bases, with 9 bases remaining between them. This CDR3 reads CASSGAAQETQYF. The CDR3 region has the DNA TGTGCCAGCAGCGGAGCGGCTCAAGAGACCCAGTACTTC.

The chain has TRBV28 and TRBJ2-1, with 14 bases lining up with TRBD2. The CDR3 length is 20 residues. Germline CDR1 and CDR2: MDHEN and SYDVKM. V lost 10 bases to trimming and J lost 0 bases; unmatched junction nucleotides: 17. CDR3 sequence (DNA): TGTGCCACCAGAAGAACCGGGACTAGCGGGAGTGATAGCTCCTACAATGAGCAGTTCTTC. Protein: CATRRTGTSGSDSSYNEQFF.

V gene TRBV5-4 combines with J gene TRBJ2-3; D gene ambiguous. The germline V gene encodes CDR1 SGHNT and CDR2 YYREEE (reference sequence). CDR3 length equals 14 residues. Between the trimmed V and J ends, which lost 0 bases and 4 bases, there was a span of 9 bases. CDR3 nucleotides: TGTGCCAGCAGCTTGGGAAGTAGCTCAGATACGCAGTATTTT. It translates to CASSLGSSSDTQYF.

The CDR3 bases are TGCGCCAGCAGCCAGGAACAGGGCGAGGTGTTTGAAGCTTTCTTT. This encodes CASSQEQGEVFEAFF. The chain has TRBV4-1 and TRBJ1-1, with a possible D match to TRBD1 (6 bases). Germline V gene sequence: CDR1 MGHRA, CDR2 YSYEKL. The CDR3 runs to 15 residues. Trimming stripped 3 bases from V and 7 bases from J, with 18 bases between.

The chain couples TRBV28 to TRBJ2-4; TRBD2 aligns across 13 bases. The V gene end was trimmed by 9 bases and the J gene end by 12 bases; junction bases not matched to a gene: 11. Germline V gene data show CDR1 as MDHEN and CDR2 as SYDVKM. The CDR3 extends over 14 amino acids. The CDR3: CASSTSGRAWSQYF. In DNA form, the CDR3 reads TGTGCCAGTTCTACTAGCGGGAGGGCCTGGAGTCAGTACTTC.

This clone was seen a handful of times. This chain's CDR3 is CASPPSGGPVQPQHF. The CDR3, as DNA: TGTGCCAGCCCTCCCTCGGGGGGGCCCGTTCAGCCCCAGCATTTT. V usage is TRBV28 and J usage is TRBJ1-5; weak D call: TRBD1 (6 bases). CDR1 and CDR2 (germline): MDHEN, SYDVKM. The CDR3 is made up of 15 amino acids. Trimming removed 8 bases at V and 6 bases at J, with 20 bases between.

On this clone: Other DNA sequences in this sample translate to the same CDR3. This chain links TRBV19 with TRBJ1-5; D unresolved. Germline-derived CDR1 and CDR2 are LNHDA and SQIVND (reference sequence). With 2 bases removed from V and 3 bases from J, the gap between germline ends came to 8 bases. This CDR3 has 14 residues. This CDR3 is CASSIRDSNQPQHF. CDR3 bases: TGTGCCAGTAGTATAAGAGACTCCAATCAGCCCCAGCATTTT. The full variable domain, its missing parts supplied by reference TRBV19 and TRBJ1-5, is DGGITQSPKYLFRKEGQNVTLSCEQNLNHDAMYWYRQDPGQGLRLIYYSQIVNDFQKGDIAEGYSVSREKKESFPLTVTSAQKNPTAFYLCASSIRDSNQPQHFGDGTRLSIL.

The CDR3: CASSLGAGYTF. DNA of the CDR3: TGTGCCAGCAGCTTAGGGGCTGGCTACACCTTC. The chain combines TRBV11-2 with TRBJ1-2; unclear D gene. V lost 1 base and J 7 bases, leaving 4 bases between the germline ends. Germline V gene sequence: CDR1 SGHAT, CDR2 FQNNGV. The CDR3 length is 11 residues.

This rearrangement joins TRBV29-1 to TRBJ2-7; weak D call: TRBD1 (6 bases). Germline-derived CDR1 and CDR2 are SQVTM and ANQGSEA. The CDR3 runs 17 residues. Trimming removed 5 bases from V and 3 bases from J, with 26 bases in between. DNA of the CDR3: TGCAGCGTTATCGTCCAGATAATAAGGGGGAAGAACTACGAGCAGTACTTC. Its protein is CSVIVQIIRGKNYEQYF.

The gene calls are TRBV6-4 and TRBJ2-1, with 13 bases aligning to TRBD2. V lost 6 bases to trimming and J lost 8 bases; unmatched junction nucleotides: 7. The CDR3 is made up of 15 amino acids. Looked up from germline, CDR1 is MRHNA and CDR2 is SNTAGT. DNA of the CDR3: TGTGCCAGCAGCCGGACTAGCGGGAGTAGCCATGAGCAGTTCTTC. Translated, it gives CASSRTSGSSHEQFF.

This chain connects TRBV27 to TRBJ2-5; D may be TRBD1 (5 bases). Germline V gene sequence: CDR1 MNHEY, CDR2 SMNVEV (reference sequence). The V and J ends lost 2 bases and 5 bases respectively, with 15 bases between them. The length of the CDR3 is 15 residues. CDR3 loop: CASSLQGVHGETQYF. DNA of the CDR3: TGTGCCAGCAGTTTACAAGGGGTTCATGGTGAGACCCAGTACTTC.

The chain couples TRBV15 to TRBJ2-5, with D possibly TRBD2 on 6 matching bases. The length of the CDR3 is 16 residues. CDR1 is LNHNV and CDR2 is YYDKDF in the germline V gene (reference sequence). Trimming stripped 0 bases from V and 0 bases from J, with 11 bases between. The CDR3, as DNA: TGTGCCACCAGCAGAGATAAAGGAGGGTACCAAGAGACCCAGTACTTC. It yields the protein CATSRDKGGYQETQYF.

CDR3 sequence reads: CASSLVGLAGGTYEQYF. The CDR3 nucleotides read TGTGCCAGCAGCTTAGTCGGACTAGCGGGGGGAACCTACGAGCAGTACTTC. This chain links TRBV7-8 with TRBJ2-7, with TRBD2 identical over 14 bases. The CDR3 has 17 residues. Germline V gene lookup returns CDR1 SGHVS and CDR2 FQNEAQ. V gave up 1 base and J gave up 2 bases; unmatched junction bases: 4.

The chain links TRBV28 to TRBJ1-4; D call uncertain. The CDR3 is 14 residues long. Trimming removed 2 bases from V and 3 bases from J, with 7 bases in between. The germline CDR1 and CDR2 sequences are MDHEN and SYDVKM. For the CDR3, the DNA is TGTGCCAGCAGTTTAGGCGCGGCTAATGAAAAACTGTTTTTT. Its protein is CASSLGAANEKLFF.

The gene calls are TRBV27 and TRBJ1-1; D is unclear. V lost 3 bases, J lost 1 base, and 9 bases lay in between. CDR1 is MNHEY and CDR2 is SMNVEV in the germline V gene (reference sequence). This CDR3 is 14 amino acids long. The CDR3 spells CASSFARGNTEAFF. CDR3 DNA sequence: TGTGCCAGCAGTTTCGCTAGAGGGAACACTGAAGCTTTCTTT.

The chain employs TRBV19 and TRBJ2-1; D call uncertain. V gave up 4 bases and J gave up 0 bases, with 10 bases separating them. Germline-derived CDR1 and CDR2 are LNHDA and SQIVND (reference sequence). The CDR3 is made up of 15 amino acids. CDR3 sequence (DNA): TGTGCCAGTAGTACCGTCCTTAGCTCCTACAATGAGCAGTTCTTC. Translating gives CASSTVLSSYNEQFF.

This clone was counted a few times. The chain has TRBV5-1 and TRBJ2-1; D may be TRBD2 (6 bases). This CDR3 region has 15 residues. Germline-derived CDR1 and CDR2 are SGHRS and YFSETQ. Trimming removed 0 bases from V and 2 bases from J, with 9 bases in between. CDR3 bases: TGCGCCAGCAGCTTGGGACTAGTTCCCTACAATGAGCAGTTCTTC. Residues: CASSLGLVPYNEQFF.

The CDR3 loop reads CASSLDRVNQPQHF. The CDR3 nucleotides are TGTGCCAGCAGCCTGGACAGGGTCAATCAGCCCCAGCATTTT. The V call is TRBV6-1, the J call TRBJ1-5; 8 nucleotides line up with TRBD1. Per the germline V gene, CDR1 is MNHNS and CDR2 is SASEGT. This CDR3 has 14 residues. V shed 6 bases and J 3 bases; nucleotides not matched to a gene: 4.